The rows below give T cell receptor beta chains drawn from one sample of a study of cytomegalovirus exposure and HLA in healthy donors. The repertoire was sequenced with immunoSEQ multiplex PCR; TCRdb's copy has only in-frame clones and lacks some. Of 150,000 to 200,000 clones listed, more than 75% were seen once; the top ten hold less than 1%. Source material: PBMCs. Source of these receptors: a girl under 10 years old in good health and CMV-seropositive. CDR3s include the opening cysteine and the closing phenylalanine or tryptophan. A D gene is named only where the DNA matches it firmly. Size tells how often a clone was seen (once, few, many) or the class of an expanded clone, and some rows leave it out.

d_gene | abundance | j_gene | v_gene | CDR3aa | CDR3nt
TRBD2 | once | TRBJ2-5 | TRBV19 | CASSIAGGQTQYF | TGTGCCAGTAGTATAGCGGGAGGACAGACCCAGTACTTC
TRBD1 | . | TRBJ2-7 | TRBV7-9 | CASSYPRGRRPGSNEQYF | TGTGCCAGCAGCTACCCCAGGGGGCGCCGTCCAGGGAGTAACGAGCAGTACTTC
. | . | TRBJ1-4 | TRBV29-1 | CSVVNRRNEKLFF | TGCAGCGTTGTCAACAGGCGTAATGAAAAACTGTTTTTT
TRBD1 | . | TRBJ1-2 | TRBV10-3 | CAIRDSGTGEGYTF | TGTGCCATCAGGGACTCCGGGACAGGGGAAGGCTACACCTTC
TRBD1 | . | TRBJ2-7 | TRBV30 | CAWTQGQGNNEQYF | TGTGCCTGGACCCAGGGACAGGGAAACAACGAGCAGTACTTC
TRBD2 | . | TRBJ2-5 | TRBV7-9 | CASSFGAGVGQETQYF | TGTGCCAGCAGCTTCGGAGCGGGAGTGGGCCAAGAGACCCAGTACTTC
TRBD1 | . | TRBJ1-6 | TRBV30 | CAWSVLRRTGGGNSPLHF | TGTGCCTGGAGTGTACTTCGCCGGACAGGGGGGGGTAATTCACCCCTCCACTTT
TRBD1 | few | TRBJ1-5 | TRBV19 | CASKVALRTGENQPQHF | TGTGCCAGTAAAGTGGCACTCCGGACAGGGGAGAATCAGCCCCAGCATTTT
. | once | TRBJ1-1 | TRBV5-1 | CASSLAGRGATEAFF | TGCGCCAGCAGCTTGGCCGGCAGGGGAGCCACTGAAGCTTTCTTT
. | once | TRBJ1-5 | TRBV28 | CASSLKGRAGLSNQPQHF | TGTGCCAGCAGTTTGAAGGGGAGGGCAGGGCTTAGCAATCAGCCCCAGCATTTT
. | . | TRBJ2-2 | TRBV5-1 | CASSLLGGPGELFF | TGCGCCAGCAGCTTGTTAGGGGGTCCCGGGGAGCTGTTTTTT
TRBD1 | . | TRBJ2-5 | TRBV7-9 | CASSLEGQGQETQYF | TGTGCCAGCAGCTTAGAGGGACAGGGGCAAGAGACCCAGTACTTC
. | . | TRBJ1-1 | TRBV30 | CAWSEGLGNTEAFF | TGTGCCTGGAGCGAGGGTTTGGGGAACACTGAAGCTTTCTTT
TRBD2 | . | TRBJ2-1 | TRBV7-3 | CASSLRSGNENEQFF | TGTGCCAGCAGCTTACGAAGCGGGAATGAGAATGAGCAGTTCTTC
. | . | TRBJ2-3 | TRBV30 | CAWRPGTPTDTQYF | TGTGCCTGGAGACCCGGGACTCCCACAGATACGCAGTATTTT
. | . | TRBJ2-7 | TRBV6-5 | CASSYAAVYEQYF | TGTGCCAGCAGTTACGCGGCAGTTTACGAGCAGTACTTC
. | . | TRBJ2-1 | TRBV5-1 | CASSLWQGSEQFF | TGCGCCAGCAGCTTGTGGCAGGGAAGCGAGCAGTTCTTC
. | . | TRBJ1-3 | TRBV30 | CAWSVRVSSGNTIYF | TGTGCCTGGAGTGTACGCGTGAGCTCTGGAAACACCATATATTTT
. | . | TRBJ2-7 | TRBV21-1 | CASSKEEVKWYEQYF | TGTGCCAGCAGCAAAGAGGAGGTAAAGTGGTACGAGCAGTACTTC
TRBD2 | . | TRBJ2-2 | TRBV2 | CASSASGRQTGELFF | TGTGCCAGCAGTGCTAGCGGGAGACAAACCGGGGAGCTGTTTTTT
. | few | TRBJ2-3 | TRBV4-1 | CASSLYFQDFSDTQYF | TGCGCCAGCAGCCTCTATTTTCAGGACTTTTCAGATACGCAGTATTTT
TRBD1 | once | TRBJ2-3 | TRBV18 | CASSPGRGLDTQYF | TGTGCCAGCTCACCTGGCAGGGGGCTTGATACGCAGTATTTT
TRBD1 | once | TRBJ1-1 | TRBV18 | CASSPRTDRGNTEAFF | TGTGCCAGCTCACCACGGACGGACAGGGGCAACACTGAAGCTTTCTTT
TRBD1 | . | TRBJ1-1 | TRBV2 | CASSGPGGTEAFF | TGTGCCAGCAGTGGCCCAGGGGGCACTGAAGCTTTCTTT
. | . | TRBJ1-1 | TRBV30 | CAWRLEGDTEAFF | TGTGCCTGGAGGTTGGAAGGGGACACTGAAGCTTTCTTT
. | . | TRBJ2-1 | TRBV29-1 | CSALNNEQFF | TGCAGTGCCCTAAACAATGAGCAGTTCTTC
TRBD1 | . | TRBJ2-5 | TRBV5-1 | CASSSPGQVIRGGQETQYF | TGCGCCAGCAGCTCCCCTGGACAGGTTATTAGGGGTGGACAAGAGACCCAGTACTTC
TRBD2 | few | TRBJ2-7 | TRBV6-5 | CASSYEGLAFEQYF | TGTGCCAGCAGTTACGAGGGACTAGCGTTCGAGCAGTACTTC
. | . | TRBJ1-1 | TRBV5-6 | CASITGNSEAFF | TGTGCCAGCATTACAGGGAACTCTGAAGCTTTCTTT
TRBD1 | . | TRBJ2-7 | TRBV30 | CAWSRQGASHEQYF | TGTGCCTGGAGCCGACAGGGGGCATCCCACGAGCAGTACTTC
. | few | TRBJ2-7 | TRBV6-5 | CASSSGLDYEQYF | TGTGCCAGCAGTTCCGGACTGGACTACGAGCAGTACTTC
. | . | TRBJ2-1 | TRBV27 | CASSLSSTGPTYNEQFF | TGTGCCAGCAGTTTGAGCTCGACAGGACCCACCTACAATGAGCAGTTCTTC
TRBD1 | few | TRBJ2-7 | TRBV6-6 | CASSRYRGSNYEQYF | TGTGCCAGCAGCCGGTACAGGGGGAGCAACTACGAGCAGTACTTC
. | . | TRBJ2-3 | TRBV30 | CAWSIQMRGGQYF | TGTGCCTGGAGTATCCAGATGCGAGGGGGGCAGTATTTT
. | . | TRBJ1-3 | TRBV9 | CASSPISGNTIYF | TGTGCCAGCAGCCCCATCTCTGGAAACACCATATATTTT
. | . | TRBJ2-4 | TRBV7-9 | CASSVTGIAKNIQYF | TGTGCCAGCAGCGTCACAGGGATAGCCAAAAACATTCAGTACTTC
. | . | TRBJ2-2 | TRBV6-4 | CASSDHPGTGELFF | TGTGCCAGCAGTGACCATCCGGGCACCGGGGAGCTGTTTTTT
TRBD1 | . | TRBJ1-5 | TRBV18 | CASRAPGQGYQPQHF | TGTGCCAGCCGCGCCCCGGGACAGGGGTATCAGCCCCAGCATTTT
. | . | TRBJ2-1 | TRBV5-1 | CASSYGDSYNEQFF | TGCGCCAGCAGCTATGGGGACTCATACAATGAGCAGTTCTTC
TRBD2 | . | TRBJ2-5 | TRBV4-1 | CASSQASGSHQETQYF | TGCGCCAGCAGCCAGGCTAGCGGGAGCCACCAAGAGACCCAGTACTTC
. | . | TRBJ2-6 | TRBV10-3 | CAISEWPSGANVLTF | TGTGCCATCAGTGAGTGGCCCTCTGGGGCCAACGTCCTGACTTTC
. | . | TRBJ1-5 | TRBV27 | CASSPRQANQPQHF | TGTGCCAGCAGCCCCCGACAGGCTAATCAGCCCCAGCATTTT